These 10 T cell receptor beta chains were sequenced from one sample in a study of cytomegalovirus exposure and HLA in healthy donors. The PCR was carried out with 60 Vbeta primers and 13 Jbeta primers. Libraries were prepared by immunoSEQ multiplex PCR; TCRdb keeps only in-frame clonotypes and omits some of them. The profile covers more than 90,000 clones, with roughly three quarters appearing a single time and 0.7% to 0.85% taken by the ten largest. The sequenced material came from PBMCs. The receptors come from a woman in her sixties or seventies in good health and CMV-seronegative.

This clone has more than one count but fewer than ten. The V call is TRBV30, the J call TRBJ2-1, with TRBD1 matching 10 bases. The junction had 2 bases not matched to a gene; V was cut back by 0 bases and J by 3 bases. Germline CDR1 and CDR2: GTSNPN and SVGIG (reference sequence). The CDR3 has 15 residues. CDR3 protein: CAWSVGTGDYNEQFF. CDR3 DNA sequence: TGTGCCTGGAGTGTTGGGACAGGGGACTACAATGAGCAGTTCTTC.

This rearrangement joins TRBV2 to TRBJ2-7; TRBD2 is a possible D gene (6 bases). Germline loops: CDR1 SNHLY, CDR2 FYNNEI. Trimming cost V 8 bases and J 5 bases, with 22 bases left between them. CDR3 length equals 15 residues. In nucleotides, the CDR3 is TGTGCCAGCCCGGGGGAAGGGCAGGGAGGAGACGAGCAGTACTTC. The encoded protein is CASPGEGQGGDEQYF.

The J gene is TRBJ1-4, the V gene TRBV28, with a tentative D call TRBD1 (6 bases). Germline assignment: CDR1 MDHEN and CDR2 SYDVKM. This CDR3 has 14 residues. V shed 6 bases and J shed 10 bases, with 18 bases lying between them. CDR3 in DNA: TGTGCCAGCAGCACCTGGGGGGGCGAGGGAAAACTGTTTTTT. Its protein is CASSTWGGEGKLFF.

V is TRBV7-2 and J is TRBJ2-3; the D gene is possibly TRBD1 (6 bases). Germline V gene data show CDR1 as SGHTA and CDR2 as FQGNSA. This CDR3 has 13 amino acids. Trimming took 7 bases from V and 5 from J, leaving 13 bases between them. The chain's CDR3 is CASNKGTLDTQYF. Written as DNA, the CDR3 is TGTGCCAGCAACAAAGGGACACTAGATACGCAGTATTTT.

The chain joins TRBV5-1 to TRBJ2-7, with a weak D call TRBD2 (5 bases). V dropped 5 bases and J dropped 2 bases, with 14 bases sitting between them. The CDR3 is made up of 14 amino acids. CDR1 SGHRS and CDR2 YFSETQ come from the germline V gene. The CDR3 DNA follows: TGCGCCAGCAGTCGTGGAGGAGAAACCTACGAGCAGTACTTC. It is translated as CASSRGGETYEQYF.

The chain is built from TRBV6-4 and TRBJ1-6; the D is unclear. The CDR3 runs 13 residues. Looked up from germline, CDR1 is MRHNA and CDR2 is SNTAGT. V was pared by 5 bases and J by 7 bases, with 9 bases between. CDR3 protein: CASSLEANSPLHF. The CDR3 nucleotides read TGTGCCAGCAGTTTAGAAGCCAATTCACCCCTCCACTTT.

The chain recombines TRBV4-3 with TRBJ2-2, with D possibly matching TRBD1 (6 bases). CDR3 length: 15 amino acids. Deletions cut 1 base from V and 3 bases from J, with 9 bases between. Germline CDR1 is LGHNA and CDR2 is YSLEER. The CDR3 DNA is TGCGCCAGCAGCCAAGGGGACAAATACACCGGGGAGCTGTTTTTT. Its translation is CASSQGDKYTGELFF.

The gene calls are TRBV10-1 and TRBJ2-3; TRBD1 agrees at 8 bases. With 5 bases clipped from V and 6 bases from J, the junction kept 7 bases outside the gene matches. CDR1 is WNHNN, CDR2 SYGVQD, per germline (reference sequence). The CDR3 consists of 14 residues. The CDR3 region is CASSRTGISDTQYF. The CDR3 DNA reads TGCGCCAGCAGTCGGACAGGGATTTCGGATACGCAGTATTTT.

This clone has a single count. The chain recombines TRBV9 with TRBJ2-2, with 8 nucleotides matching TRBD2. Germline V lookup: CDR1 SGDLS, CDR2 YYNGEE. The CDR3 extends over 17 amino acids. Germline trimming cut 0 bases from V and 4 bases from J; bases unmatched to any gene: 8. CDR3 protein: CASSVVPGGPGTGELFF. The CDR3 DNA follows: TGTGCCAGCAGCGTAGTTCCGGGAGGGCCAGGCACCGGGGAGCTGTTTTTT.

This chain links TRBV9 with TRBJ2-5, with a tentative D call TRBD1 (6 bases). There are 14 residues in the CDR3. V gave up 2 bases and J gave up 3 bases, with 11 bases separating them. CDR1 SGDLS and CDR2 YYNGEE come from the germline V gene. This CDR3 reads CASSVRGRKETQYF. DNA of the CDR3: TGTGCCAGCAGCGTCAGGGGAAGGAAAGAGACCCAGTACTTC.